This T cell receptor (beta chain) emerged from a study of CD8 T cells in Susac syndrome. TCR beta from blood CD8+ and CD4+ T cells was sequenced. Random hexamers were used to reverse transcribe an amount of roughly 0.5 to 1 ug RNA. TCRdb re-derived calls from the immunoSEQ multiplex PCR reads in MiXCR, one entry per CDR3 protein. The table has about 120,000 distinct CDR3 sequences, 80% to 95% seen once. Germline V gives CDR1 KGHDR, CDR2 SFDVKD. The CDR3 contains 15 residues. The V end lost 0 bases, the J end lost 4 bases, and 11 bases lay between the germline ends. The TCR sequence derives from a human donor in good health. The chain couples TRBV24-1 to TRBJ1-1; unclear D gene. The sequencing input was CD4+ T cells from PBMCs. CDR3 nucleotide sequence: TGTGCCACCAGTGATTTGGGCAGGAGCGGCACTGAAGCTTTCTTT. This codes for CATSDLGRSGTEAFF.